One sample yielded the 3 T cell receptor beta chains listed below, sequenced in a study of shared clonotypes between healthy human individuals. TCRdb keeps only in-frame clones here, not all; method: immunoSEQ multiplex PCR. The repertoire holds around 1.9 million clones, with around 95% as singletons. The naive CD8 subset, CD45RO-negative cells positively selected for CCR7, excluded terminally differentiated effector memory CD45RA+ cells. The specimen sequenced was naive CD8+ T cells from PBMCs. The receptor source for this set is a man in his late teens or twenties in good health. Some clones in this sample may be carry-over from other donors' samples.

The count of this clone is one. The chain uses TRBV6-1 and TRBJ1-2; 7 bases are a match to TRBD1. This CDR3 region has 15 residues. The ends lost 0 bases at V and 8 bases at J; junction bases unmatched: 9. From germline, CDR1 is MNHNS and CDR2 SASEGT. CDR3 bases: TGTGCCAGCAGTGAAGCGCGACAGGGACGTGACGGCTACACCTTC. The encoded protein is CASSEARQGRDGYTF.

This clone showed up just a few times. The CDR3 DNA follows: TGTGCCATCAGTGCCGGAAACACCATATATTTT. It is translated as CAISAGNTIYF. The J gene is TRBJ1-3, the V gene TRBV10-3, with no clear D. This CDR3 is built from 11 residues. CDR1 and CDR2 (germline): ENHRY, SYGVKD. Trimming took off 4 bases at V and 4 bases at J, with 2 bases between the two ends.

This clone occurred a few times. CDR3 nucleotides: TGTGCCACCAGCAGAGGGGAAGGCAATCAGCCCCAGCATTTT. This codes for CATSRGEGNQPQHF. The chain recombines TRBV15 with TRBJ1-5; the D is unclear. Germline CDR1 reads LNHNV; CDR2 reads YYDKDF (reference sequence). V was clipped by 1 base and J by 2 bases, with 6 bases between them. The CDR3 covers 14 residues.